These 32 T cell receptor beta chains share one sample of origin, sequenced in a study of T cell repertoires in cytomegalovirus infection. MiXCR, run by TCRdb on the reads, gives a single entry per CDR3 protein. This table has under 200,000 distinct CDR3 sequences, approximately 17% appearing once. What was sequenced was CD8+ T cells from PBMCs. The receptors here all came from a human donor in good health (CMV status not recorded). Some clones in this sample may be carry-over from other donors' samples.

The rearrangement uses TRBV29-1 and TRBJ2-1; D unresolved. The length of the CDR3 is 15 residues. Germline V gene lookup returns CDR1 SQVTM and CDR2 ANQGSEA. Trimming shortened V by 3 bases and J by 5 bases, and 17 bases separated the two germline ends. The CDR3 region has the DNA TGCAGCGTTGAGAAAATGGGTCGTGGCGACAATGAGCAGTTCTTC. It is translated as CSVEKMGRGDNEQFF.

This clonotype was seen more than once but under ten times. This rearrangement joins TRBV12-5 to TRBJ1-2; possible D gene TRBD1, 5 bases. This CDR3 is 14 amino acids long. The germline gives CDR1 LGHNT, CDR2 FRNRAP. With 6 bases removed from V and 5 bases from J, the gap between germline ends came to 16 bases. The CDR3 sequence is CASGEGGGRYGYTF. The CDR3 region has the DNA TGTGCTAGTGGCGAGGGCGGGGGGAGATATGGCTACACCTTC. The full variable domain, completed using reference TRBV12-5 and TRBJ1-2, is DARVTQTPRHKVTEMGQEVTMRCQPILGHNTVFWYRQTMMQGLELLAYFRNRAPLDDSGMPKDRFSAEMPDATLATLKIQPSEPRDSAVYFCASGEGGGRYGYTFGSGTRLTVV.

This clonotype turned up a few times. The V and J genes are TRBV27 and TRBJ2-7; D call uncertain. This CDR3 contains 13 residues. The V end was cut by 5 bases, the J end by 7 bases, with 15 bases between. Germline values: CDR1 MNHEY, CDR2 SMNVEV (reference sequence). In nucleotides, the CDR3 is TGTGCCAGCAGTCTCTCCACCCCCGGAGAGCAGTACTTC. Translation gives CASSLSTPGEQYF.

This clonotype turned up a few times. The chain links TRBV7-9 to TRBJ1-5; D ambiguous. Germline CDR1 is SEHNR and CDR2 is FQNEAQ (reference sequence). The CDR3 loop spans 14 amino acids. V was clipped by 5 bases and J by 1 base, with 9 bases between them. DNA of the CDR3: TGTGCCAGCAGCCCCCCTGGGAGCAATCAGCCCCAGCATTTT. This sequence encodes CASSPPGSNQPQHF.

The chain joins TRBV4-1 to TRBJ2-7; 10 bases agree with TRBD2. There are 15 residues in the CDR3. Germline-derived CDR1 and CDR2 are MGHRA and YSYEKL. After removal of 4 bases from V and 6 bases from J, the junction contained 9 bases not matched to a gene. The CDR3 DNA follows: TGCGCCAGCAGCCCCAGGGAACTAGCGGGGACCGAGCAGTACTTC. It is translated as CASSPRELAGTEQYF.

This clonotype showed up just a few times. The rearrangement joins TRBV7-8 to TRBJ2-3, with 13 positions matching TRBD2. The CDR3 runs 15 residues. CDR1 is SGHVS and CDR2 is FQNEAQ in the germline V gene. Losses at the gene ends were 5 bases for V and 4 bases for J; bases not matched to a gene: 3. The CDR3 loop reads CASSKTSGRADTQYF. Here the CDR3 DNA reads TGTGCCAGCAGCAAAACTAGCGGGAGGGCAGATACGCAGTATTTT.

This clonotype showed up just a few times. V usage is TRBV12-3 or TRBV12-4 and J usage is TRBJ2-1; the D is unclear. The CDR3 has 14 amino acids. The V end lost 6 bases, the J end lost 2 bases, and 11 bases lay between the germline ends. In DNA form, the CDR3 reads TGTGCCAGCAGCCGACCGAGCCCCTACAATGAGCAGTTCTTC. This codes for CASSRPSPYNEQFF.

V is TRBV6-2 or TRBV6-3 and J is TRBJ2-7, with D uncertain. The CDR3 sequence is 11 residues long. CDR1 is MNHEY, CDR2 SVGEGT, per germline. V gave up 3 bases and J gave up 6 bases, with 6 bases separating them. The CDR3 loop is CASSYTREQYF. The CDR3 bases are TGTGCCAGCAGTTATACTCGCGAGCAGTACTTC.

This chain joins TRBV11-2 and TRBJ1-1, with D possibly matching TRBD1 (6 bases). The CDR3 totals 15 residues. Trimming removed 6 bases from V and 5 bases from J, with 19 bases in between. Germline assignment: CDR1 SGHAT and CDR2 FQNNGV. CDR3 in DNA: TGTGCCAGCAGACCCAACCAGGGGATAGGGACTGAAGCTTTCTTT. It translates to CASRPNQGIGTEAFF.

The gene calls are TRBV7-9 and TRBJ1-5, with 10 bases fitting TRBD1. After removal of 1 base from V and 7 bases from J, the junction contained 10 bases not matched to a gene. The V gene's germline CDR1 is SEHNR and CDR2 FQNEAQ (reference sequence). The CDR3 runs 17 residues. In DNA, the CDR3 is TGTGCCAGCAGCTTAGAGAAGCCCGCGGGACAGGGGCAGCCCCAGCATTTT. Its protein product is CASSLEKPAGQGQPQHF.

V and J are TRBV20-1 and TRBJ1-5, with a weak D call TRBD1 (5 bases). This CDR3 is 15 amino acids long. The germline V gene has CDR1 DFQATT and CDR2 SNEGSKA (reference sequence). The germline V and J ends were trimmed by 2 bases and 1 base, with 12 bases remaining between them. The CDR3 here is CSARYGQGSNQPQHF. The CDR3 region has the DNA TGCAGTGCTAGATATGGGCAGGGAAGCAATCAGCCCCAGCATTTT.

The chain combines TRBV28 with TRBJ2-1; no reliable D call. CDR3 length: 12 residues. Germline-derived CDR1 and CDR2 are MDHEN and SYDVKM. Trimming took 7 bases from V and 5 from J, leaving 9 bases between them. CDR3 nucleotide sequence: TGTGCCAGCACGGATGAAGACAATGAGCAGTTCTTC. As protein: CASTDEDNEQFF. Full variable domain (rest looked up from reference TRBV28 and TRBJ2-1): DVKVTQSSRYLVKRTGEKVFLECVQDMDHENMFWYRQDPGLGLRLIYFSYDVKMKEKGDIPEGYSVSREKKERFSLILESASTNQTSMYLCASTDEDNEQFFGPGTRLTVL.

V is TRBV20-1 and J is TRBJ2-2; 7 nucleotides align to TRBD1. Trimming at V came to 0 bases and at J to 3 bases, leaving 1 base not matched to a gene. Germline loops: CDR1 DFQATT, CDR2 SNEGSKA (reference sequence). The CDR3 is 14 amino acids. CDR3 nucleotide sequence: TGCAGTGCTAGAGAGGACAGGTACACCGGGGAGCTGTTTTTT. It specifies CSAREDRYTGELFF.

This clonotype was seen at least ten times. The CDR3 coding sequence is TGTGCCAGCAGCCCACTCACGGGGACGGGAGTCCACAATGAGCAGTTCTTC. It translates to CASSPLTGTGVHNEQFF. The chain carries TRBV7-6 and TRBJ2-1; weak D call: TRBD2 (6 bases). CDR1 SGHVS and CDR2 FNYEAQ come from the germline V gene. The V gene lost 5 bases and the J gene lost 5 bases, with 22 bases spanning the gap. The length of the CDR3 is 17 residues.

This chain uses TRBV6-5 with TRBJ2-1, with 9 bases aligning to TRBD1. CDR1 is MNHEY and CDR2 is SVGAGI in the germline V gene. The CDR3 has 17 residues. V trimming: 2 bases; J trimming: 3 bases; junction bases outside the gene matches: 8. The CDR3 reads CASSYLTTGGGYNEQFF. CDR3 bases: TGTGCCAGCAGTTACCTAACGACAGGGGGAGGCTACAATGAGCAGTTCTTC.

This sequence joins TRBV19 and TRBJ2-7; D is undetermined. The CDR3 sequence is 14 residues long. Looked up from germline, CDR1 is LNHDA and CDR2 is SQIVND (reference sequence). Trimming pared 4 bases from V and 1 base from J, leaving 11 bases between. CDR3 sequence (DNA): TGTGCCAGTAGTAATCAGCGATCATCCTACGAGCAGTACTTC. This gives the protein CASSNQRSSYEQYF.

The chain joins TRBV11-2 to TRBJ1-1; D may be TRBD1 (5 bases). The length of the CDR3 is 15 residues. CDR1 is SGHAT, CDR2 FQNNGV, per germline. V lost 5 bases, J lost 7 bases, and 20 bases lay in between. The CDR3 DNA follows: TGTGCCAGCAGCCCGTGGGTCAGGGCATTGTTTGAAGCTTTCTTT. Encoded protein: CASSPWVRALFEAFF.

Worth noting for this clonotype: At one of its ends the junction is not consistent with the germline gene, which may arise from a read error. J is TRBJ2-5 and V is TRBV7-8, with 12 nucleotides matching TRBD2. The CDR3 is 14 amino acids. Germline V lookup: CDR1 SGHVS, CDR2 FQNEAQ. CDR3 nucleotide sequence: TGTGCCAGCAACGTGGAACTAGCGGGGGGCCAAGGGGACTTC. It specifies CASNVELAGGQGDF.

This clonotype has a count of ten or more. V gene TRBV6-2 or TRBV6-3 combines with J gene TRBJ2-2; D may be TRBD1 (5 bases). Germline V gene lookup returns CDR1 MNHEY and CDR2 SVGEGT. The V and J ends lost 5 bases and 5 bases respectively, with 12 bases between them. The length of the CDR3 is 14 residues. CDR3: CASSLSKGTGELFF. CDR3 nucleotides: TGTGCCAGCAGTCTATCAAAGGGGACCGGGGAGCTGTTTTTT.

This clonotype was counted between two and nine times. This chain connects TRBV4-3 to TRBJ2-1; D is possibly TRBD1 (6 bases). Trimming took 2 bases from V and 2 from J, leaving 13 bases between them. There are 16 residues in the CDR3. The germline V gene has CDR1 LGHNA and CDR2 YSLEER. Written as DNA, the CDR3 is TGCGCCAGCAGCCAAACGGGAACAGGGACCTACAATGAGCAGTTCTTC. It specifies CASSQTGTGTYNEQFF.

This clonotype has more than one count but fewer than ten. V is TRBV7-9 and J is TRBJ2-6, with D possibly being TRBD1 (6 bases). The CDR3 covers 15 residues. V lost 5 bases to trimming and J lost 1 base, with 9 bases between them. Germline assignment: CDR1 SEHNR and CDR2 FQNEAQ (reference sequence). The CDR3 region has the DNA TGTGCCAGCAGCCCTACAGGGTCTGGGGCCAACGTCCTGACTTTC. This sequence encodes CASSPTGSGANVLTF.

J is TRBJ2-1 and V is TRBV7-9, with 8 bases matching TRBD1. The CDR3 loop spans 15 amino acids. Germline lookup yields CDR1 SEHNR and CDR2 FQNEAQ (reference sequence). J was trimmed by 3 bases and V by 5 bases; bases with no gene match: 6. The CDR3 reads CASSEDRASYNEQFF. CDR3 DNA: TGTGCCAGCAGCGAGGACAGGGCAAGCTACAATGAGCAGTTCTTC. The full variable domain, completed using reference TRBV7-9 and TRBJ2-1, is DTGVSQNPRHKITKRGQNVTFRCDPISEHNRLYWYRQTLGQGPEFLTYFQNEAQLEKSRLLSDRFSAERPKGSFSTLEIQRTEQGDSAMYLCASSEDRASYNEQFFGPGTRLTVL.

This clonotype showed up just a few times. The chain combines TRBV7-6 with TRBJ2-1, with D possibly being TRBD2 (5 bases). CDR3 length: 13 amino acids. The V end was cut by 5 bases, the J end by 8 bases, with 13 bases between. Germline V gene lookup returns CDR1 SGHVS and CDR2 FNYEAQ. The CDR3 DNA reads as TGTGCCAGCAGCACGCGCCTCGGGGATGAGCAGTTCTTC. This codes for CASSTRLGDEQFF.

The chain has TRBV7-9 and TRBJ1-2; 10 positions agree with TRBD1. The CDR3 runs to 16 residues. The V segment lost 4 bases and the J segment 4 bases; nucleotides outside the gene matches: 9. Germline V gene sequence: CDR1 SEHNR, CDR2 FQNEAQ (reference sequence). The CDR3 coding sequence is TGTGCCAGCAGCTCCGGGACAGGGGATCGCGGCTATGGCTACACCTTC. It encodes CASSSGTGDRGYGYTF.

The chain is built from TRBV28 and TRBJ2-7, with TRBD1 matching 7 bases. Unmatched junction bases numbered 2, after V lost 6 bases and J lost 0 bases. CDR3 length: 13 residues. In germline, CDR1 is MDHEN, CDR2 SYDVKM. CDR3 DNA: TGTGCCAGCAGACGGGACAGCTCCTACGAGCAGTACTTC. Translation: CASRRDSSYEQYF.

This clonotype was detected a few times. The gene calls are TRBV4-1 and TRBJ2-3, with 10 bases identical to TRBD2. This CDR3 comprises 16 residues. V trimming: 0 bases; J trimming: 4 bases; junction bases outside the gene matches: 4. Germline lookup yields CDR1 MGHRA and CDR2 YSYEKL. CDR3 nucleotides: TGCGCCAGCAGCCAAGATCTAGCGGGAGTGCCAGATACGCAGTATTTT. This encodes CASSQDLAGVPDTQYF.

This chain connects TRBV7-9 to TRBJ1-1; 9 nucleotides line up with TRBD1. The CDR3 covers 12 residues. Germline CDR1 and CDR2: SEHNR and FQNEAQ (reference sequence). The V and J ends lost 6 bases and 8 bases, in that order; junction bases with no gene match: 4. CDR3 residues: CASRRGTGEAFF. The DNA for the CDR3 is TGTGCCAGCAGAAGAGGGACAGGGGAAGCTTTCTTT.

This clonotype has just a few counts. The V and J genes are TRBV28 and TRBJ2-7; possible D gene TRBD2, 5 bases. The V and J ends lost 1 base and 9 bases respectively, with 10 bases between them. Germline loops: CDR1 MDHEN, CDR2 SYDVKM. The CDR3 spans 12 residues. The CDR3 region is CASSLFQLGQYF. For the CDR3, the DNA is TGTGCCAGCAGTTTATTTCAACTAGGGCAGTACTTC.

The chain employs TRBV13 and TRBJ2-7; TRBD2 aligns across 8 bases. This CDR3 has 13 residues. V shed 7 bases and J 3 bases; nucleotides not matched to a gene: 5. CDR1 is PRHDT, CDR2 FYEKMQ, per germline (reference sequence). The CDR3 DNA follows: TGTGCCAGCACTAGCGGGTTGGACTACGAGCAGTACTTC. It is translated as CASTSGLDYEQYF.

As concerns this clonotype: One junction end disagrees with the germline gene, perhaps due to a read error. J is TRBJ2-2 and V is TRBV7-8; TRBD2 aligns across 7 bases. CDR1 is SGHVS, CDR2 FQNEAQ, per germline. The CDR3 loop spans 12 amino acids. Here the CDR3 DNA reads TGTGCCGTGGGGGGGAACGCCGGGGAGCTGTTTTTT. Translation: CAVGGNAGELFF.

The chain combines TRBV7-2 with TRBJ2-6, with TRBD1 matching 8 bases. Germline V gives CDR1 SGHTA, CDR2 FQGNSA. This CDR3 region has 17 residues. Germline trimming cut 5 bases from V and 0 bases from J; bases unmatched to any gene: 6. CDR3 amino acids: CASSARGPFSGANVLTF. The CDR3 region has the DNA TGTGCCAGCAGCGCCAGGGGGCCCTTCTCTGGGGCCAACGTCCTGACTTTC.

The chain recombines TRBV6-6 with TRBJ1-1; 9 positions agree with TRBD1. The germline V gene encodes CDR1 MNHNY and CDR2 SVGAGI (reference sequence). Trimming removed 6 bases from V and 1 base from J; junction bases left unmatched: 3. CDR3 length: 14 residues. The CDR3 region has the DNA TGTGCCAGCAGACCGACAGGGGGGAACACTGAAGCTTTCTTT. Protein: CASRPTGGNTEAFF.